These 15 T cell receptor beta chains were sequenced from one sample in a study of T cells after somatic rescue of genetic block. Sequenced by immunoSEQ multiplex PCR; TCRdb stores in-frame clones only, minus some. This table holds 110,000 or so clones, 85% to 95% found once. Material for sequencing was peripheral blood mononuclear cells (PBMCs). The receptors stem from a woman aged 18-30 years.

V and J are TRBV19 and TRBJ1-2; 10 nucleotides align to TRBD1. Trimming at V came to 3 bases and at J to 4 bases, leaving 5 bases not matched to a gene. There are 15 residues in the CDR3. Germline CDR1 reads LNHDA; CDR2 reads SQIVND (reference sequence). As DNA, the CDR3 is TGTGCCAGTAGTATGACAGGGGGCAGAAGCTATGGCTACACCTTC. Protein product: CASSMTGGRSYGYTF.

In nucleotides, the CDR3 is TGTGCCAGCTCACCGTCCGGGAATAATGAAAAACTGTTTTTT. Translation: CASSPSGNNEKLFF. This chain connects TRBV18 to TRBJ1-4; no definite D call. CDR1 and CDR2 (germline): KGHSH, LQKENI. Trimming left V 3 bases short and J 4 bases short, with 9 bases between. The CDR3 totals 14 residues.

This clone was observed a handful of times. V is TRBV30 and J is TRBJ1-5; unclear D gene. CDR1 GTSNPN and CDR2 SVGIG come from the germline V gene (reference sequence). Deletions cut 0 bases from V and 11 bases from J, with 14 bases between. This CDR3 has 13 residues. The CDR3 sequence: CAWSVRMSPAQHF. CDR3 sequence (DNA): TGTGCCTGGAGTGTAAGGATGTCCCCAGCCCAGCATTTT.

The rearrangement links TRBV6-6 to TRBJ1-5; D is ambiguous. The CDR3 contains 12 residues. Germline V CDR1 and CDR2: MNHNY, SVGAGI (reference sequence). Trimming shortened V by 7 bases and J by 0 bases, and 4 bases separated the two germline ends. CDR3 amino acids: CASTDSNQPQHF. In DNA, the CDR3 is TGTGCCAGCACCGATAGCAATCAGCCCCAGCATTTT.

The chain recombines TRBV28 with TRBJ2-3; D may be TRBD1 or TRBD2 (7 bases each). V was trimmed by 4 bases and J by 1 base, leaving 21 bases between them. Germline CDR1 reads MDHEN; CDR2 reads SYDVKM. The CDR3 extends over 18 amino acids. The CDR3 nucleotides read TGTGCCAGCAGTTCAGGGGGGGCTGGGGCCCTCGGCACAGATACGCAGTATTTT. Amino acid sequence: CASSSGGAGALGTDTQYF.

This clone was counted a single time. The rearrangement joins TRBV19 to TRBJ1-3; no clear D gene. Between the trimmed V and J ends, which lost 6 bases and 2 bases, there was a span of 8 bases. The germline CDR1 and CDR2 sequences are LNHDA and SQIVND (reference sequence). This CDR3 spans 13 amino acids. Here the CDR3 DNA reads TGTGCCAGTAGGAGCTACACTGGAAACACCATATATTTT. Amino acids: CASRSYTGNTIYF.

The rearrangement uses TRBV28 and TRBJ1-1; no clear D gene. Germline CDR1 is MDHEN and CDR2 is SYDVKM. This CDR3 region has 15 residues. Trimming took off 6 bases at V and 0 bases at J, with 14 bases between the two ends. CDR3 residues: CASSPTRAVNTEAFF. CDR3 nucleotides: TGTGCCAGCAGCCCAACTCGGGCAGTGAACACTGAAGCTTTCTTT.

This clone has just a few counts. The chain couples TRBV30 to TRBJ1-1, with D possibly matching TRBD1 (5 bases). The germline V gene has CDR1 GTSNPN and CDR2 SVGIG (reference sequence). The V and J ends lost 0 bases and 5 bases respectively, with 13 bases between them. The CDR3 is 14 amino acids. Written as DNA, the CDR3 is TGTGCCTGGAGTGTACCAGGGATGAGGACTGAAGCTTTCTTT. Translated, it gives CAWSVPGMRTEAFF.

This clone showed up just once. This chain uses TRBV9 with TRBJ2-4; D is uncertain. The CDR3 spans 16 residues. The germline gives CDR1 SGDLS, CDR2 YYNGEE. Between the trimmed V and J ends, which lost 3 bases and 1 base, there was a span of 14 bases. CDR3 protein: CASSASPVGAKNIQYF. The CDR3 nucleotides are TGTGCCAGCAGCGCCTCACCGGTCGGCGCCAAAAACATTCAGTACTTC.

The rearrangement links TRBV13 to TRBJ1-2; 10 bases match TRBD1. Trimming cost V 5 bases and J 8 bases; bases outside gene matches: 14. Germline CDR1 and CDR2: PRHDT and FYEKMQ (reference sequence). The CDR3 spans 16 residues. The CDR3 DNA is TGTGCCAGCAGCCCACCCCGACAGGGGGCGCGGGAGGGCTACACCTTC. Translating gives CASSPPRQGAREGYTF.

This clone was seen a single time. The rearrangement links TRBV7-9 to TRBJ2-7, with D tentatively TRBD1 (6 bases). CDR1 and CDR2 (germline): SEHNR, FQNEAQ (reference sequence). CDR3 length: 15 residues. Trimming cost V 2 bases and J 3 bases, with 14 bases left between them. The CDR3: CASSLRGQTYYEQYF. CDR3 nucleotide sequence: TGTGCCAGCAGCTTAAGGGGACAAACTTACTACGAGCAGTACTTC.

As DNA, the CDR3 is TGTGCCAGCAGCGTCACGGGGTTCCAGAACACTGAAGCTTTCTTT. Encoded protein: CASSVTGFQNTEAFF. The V call is TRBV9, the J call TRBJ1-1; no clear D gene. Trimming pared 2 bases from V and 1 base from J, leaving 12 bases between. Germline CDR1 reads SGDLS; CDR2 reads YYNGEE. The CDR3 contains 15 residues.

The rearrangement uses TRBV7-9 and TRBJ2-2, with D perhaps TRBD1 or TRBD2 (6 bases each). The V end was cut by 5 bases, the J end by 4 bases, with 17 bases between. CDR1 SEHNR and CDR2 FQNEAQ come from the germline V gene (reference sequence). The CDR3 sequence is 16 residues long. The DNA for the CDR3 is TGTGCCAGCAGCGTGCGGGACACTCCAAGCACCGGGGAGCTGTTTTTT. This codes for CASSVRDTPSTGELFF. Combining the CDR3 with reference TRBV7-9 and TRBJ2-2 gives the whole variable domain DTGVSQNPRHKITKRGQNVTFRCDPISEHNRLYWYRQTLGQGPEFLTYFQNEAQLEKSRLLSDRFSAERPKGSFSTLEIQRTEQGDSAMYLCASSVRDTPSTGELFFGEGSRLTVL.

The chain uses TRBV7-3 and TRBJ1-6; TRBD1 might be the D (5 bases). This CDR3 has 13 residues. V lost 1 base and J 14 bases, leaving 12 bases between the germline ends. Looked up from germline, CDR1 is SGHTA and CDR2 is FQGTGA. CDR3 DNA sequence: TGTGCCAGCAGCTTAAGTTCGCGGGGGGCCCTCCACTTT. Encoded protein: CASSLSSRGALHF. The full variable domain, with the rest looked up from reference TRBV7-3 and TRBJ1-6, is GAGVSQTPSNKVTEKGKYVELRCDPISGHTALYWYRQSLGQGPEFLIYFQGTGAADDSGLPNDRFFAVRPEGSVSTLKIQRTERGDSAVYLCASSLSSRGALHFGNGTRLTVT.

The chain couples TRBV30 to TRBJ1-2; 8 nucleotides line up with TRBD1. The J segment lost 3 bases and the V segment lost 0 bases, leaving 0 bases of the junction unmatched. The CDR3 is made up of 13 amino acids. The germline gives CDR1 GTSNPN, CDR2 SVGIG (reference sequence). The CDR3 nucleotides are TGTGCCTGGAGTGTACAGGGGGACTATGGCTACACCTTC. As protein: CAWSVQGDYGYTF. The full variable domain, rest sourced from reference TRBV30 and TRBJ1-2, is SQTIHQWPATLVQPVGSPLSLECTVEGTSNPNLYWYRQAAGRGLQLLFYSVGIGQISSEVPQNLSASRPQDRQFILSSKKLLLSDSGFYLCAWSVQGDYGYTFGSGTRLTVV.